The present T cell receptor beta chain was sequenced within a study of blood T cells in healthy people across ages. Notes on the study in general: Per million T cells, TCR beta diversity dropped roughly linearly as age increased.

Extracted total RNA amounted to at least 5.5 micrograms for each sample. A second PCR, run for roughly 7 to 12 cycles, used a sample-barcoded 5' primer plus a J-beta primer mix. Each cDNA molecule carried a tag from a template-switch adaptor that contained 12 random nucleotides. Every sample produced at least 3 million CDR3-containing paired-end reads. TCRdb reanalysed the 5' RACE reads using MiXCR and keeps one entry per CDR3 protein. The profile shows about 640,000 distinct CDR3 sequences, approximately 50% of them singletons. Concerning this clonotype itself: As yet, its antigen is unknown.

This CDR3 is built from 15 residues. Germline CDR1 and CDR2: DFQATT and SNEGSKA (reference sequence). Material: blood. The chain links TRBV20-1 to TRBJ2-7, with D possibly TRBD1 on 6 matching bases. Judging by the DNA end, TRBJ2-5 fits better; the J call may be wrong. The receptor's source is a man in his 60s in good health. In nucleotides, the CDR3 is TGCAGTGCTCCCAAGGGGGTGGGCACCCAAGAGACCCAGTACTTC. This sequence encodes CSAPKGVGTQETQYF.